This TCR beta chain was captured in a study of blood T cell repertoires in COVID-19. Study-wide background: From the United States, Italy and Spain came samples of acute and convalescent COVID-19. Sources were T cells, B-cell-depleted T cells, or PBMCs; the material itself was cDNA or gDNA.

The CDR3 covers 15 residues. After removal of 5 bases from V and 5 bases from J, the junction contained 5 bases not matched to a gene. In germline, CDR1 is LNHNV, CDR2 YYDKDF (reference sequence). Per the original data handling: Reference gene primers were amplified, and this amplification served to estimate nucleated cell counts. Here immunoSEQ multiplex PCR was the method, and the copy in TCRdb shows in-frame clones only, minus some. That table furnishes V, J and clone size, whereas the DNA furnished D and trimming. The sample includes 100,000 to 150,000 clones, 85% seen only once; the top ten take less than 8.5%.

This chain links TRBV15 with TRBJ1-4, with 10 bases aligning to TRBD1. The sequence derives from an elderly man with active or convalescent COVID-19. Material: peripheral blood. In DNA form, the CDR3 reads TGTGCCACCAGCCAGACAGGGGGCGCGAATGAAAAACTGTTTTTT. Residues: CATSQTGGANEKLFF.